This is a list of T cell receptor beta chains from one sample in a study of blood T cell repertoires in COVID-19. Only in-frame clones appear in the TCRdb table, and some are missing; sequencing was by immunoSEQ multiplex PCR. Of fewer than 25,000 clones in the sample, approximately 92% were seen once. Material for sequencing was peripheral blood. These receptors were collected from a man between 65 and 85 years old with active COVID-19. The CDR3 runs from the conserved cysteine through the conserved F or W. The D gene is left open where the match is weak. A row's size may be missing; if present it is once, few, many or a size class.

d_call,v_call,j_call,clone_size,cdr3_aa,cdr3_nt
TRBD1,TRBV3-1/TRBV3-2,TRBJ1-3,.,CASSAQGFGNTIYF,TGTGCCAGCAGCGCACAGGGGTTTGGAAACACCATATATTTT
.,TRBV5-1,TRBJ2-5,.,CASSLGREGETQYF,TGCGCCAGCAGCTTGGGAAGAGAGGGAGAGACCCAGTACTTC
.,TRBV11-2,TRBJ1-6,.,CASSLGPDNSPLHF,TGTGCCAGCAGCTTGGGCCCGGATAATTCACCCCTCCACTTT
TRBD1,TRBV29-1,TRBJ1-2,.,CIGSAGGEGYTF,TGCATCGGGTCGGCAGGGGGCGAAGGCTACACCTTC
TRBD1,TRBV4-1,TRBJ2-7,once,CASSPLGQKTTYEQYF,TGCGCCAGCAGCCCCCTGGGACAGAAAACCACCTACGAGCAGTACTTC
TRBD1,TRBV25-1,TRBJ1-4,.,CASSDPHRQGPNEKLFF,TGTGCCAGCAGTGACCCCCACCGACAGGGACCAAATGAAAAACTGTTTTTT
TRBD2,TRBV5-1,TRBJ2-3,.,CASSLATSGGTDTQYF,TGCGCCAGCAGCTTGGCCACTAGCGGGGGCACAGATACGCAGTATTTT
.,TRBV7-9,TRBJ1-1,once,CASSLAGVRVWAFF,TGTGCCAGCAGCTTAGCAGGTGTCCGGGTATGGGCTTTCTTT
TRBD1,TRBV5-4,TRBJ2-7,.,CASSPRAGGAASYEQYF,TGTGCCAGCAGCCCAAGGGCAGGGGGCGCAGCATCCTACGAGCAGTACTTC
.,TRBV7-2,TRBJ2-7,.,CASSFDRLYEQYF,TGTGCCAGCAGCTTCGACAGGTTGTACGAGCAGTACTTC
TRBD1,TRBV5-1,TRBJ2-5,.,CASSLAVQGAWETQYF,TGCGCCAGCAGCTTGGCCGTACAGGGGGCGTGGGAGACCCAGTACTTC
TRBD1,TRBV9,TRBJ1-6,.,CATGPGQSNSPLHF,TGTGCCACAGGGCCGGGACAGAGTAATTCACCCCTCCACTTT
.,TRBV30,TRBJ1-1,.,CAWSRQGIPEAFF,TGTGCCTGGAGCCGTCAGGGGATTCCTGAAGCTTTCTTT
TRBD2,TRBV5-1,TRBJ2-1,.,CASSELAGGYNEQFF,TGCGCCAGCAGCGAACTAGCGGGGGGCTACAATGAGCAGTTCTTC
TRBD2,TRBV10-3,TRBJ2-5,.,CAIRGGGAETQYF,TGTGCCATCCGGGGCGGGGGGGCAGAGACCCAGTACTTC
TRBD1,TRBV18,TRBJ2-7,.,CASSPGTDYEQYF,TGTGCCAGCTCGCCCGGGACAGACTACGAGCAGTACTTC
.,TRBV7-9,TRBJ2-5,few,CASSFAGSETQYF,TGTGCCAGCAGCTTCGCGGGGAGTGAGACCCAGTACTTC
.,TRBV12-3/TRBV12-4,TRBJ2-7,.,CASSFGTAAEQYF,TGTGCCAGCAGTTTCGGGACTGCGGCAGAGCAGTACTTC
TRBD1,TRBV25-1,TRBJ1-4,once,CASNPGQGRKLFF,TGTGCCAGCAACCCGGGACAGGGTAGAAAACTGTTTTTT
.,TRBV5-1,TRBJ2-5,once,CASSRTIQETQYF,TGCGCCAGCAGCCGGACTATCCAAGAGACCCAGTACTTC
.,TRBV18,TRBJ1-3,.,CASSPAGVGNTIYF,TGTGCCAGCTCACCCGCGGGGGTTGGAAACACCATATATTTT
.,TRBV29-1,TRBJ2-7,few,CSVEELNTYEQYF,TGCAGCGTTGAAGAATTGAACACCTACGAGCAGTACTTC
.,TRBV21-1,TRBJ1-2,once,CASSKGHGQGNYGYTF,TGTGCCAGCAGCAAAGGGCATGGACAGGGAAACTATGGCTACACCTTC
.,TRBV7-9,TRBJ2-1,.,CASSFHGEQFF,TGTGCCAGCAGCTTTCACGGTGAGCAGTTCTTC
TRBD1,TRBV7-2,TRBJ1-1,.,CASSRDRDIPEAFF,TGTGCCAGCAGCCGGGACAGGGATATTCCTGAAGCTTTCTTT
TRBD2,TRBV29-1,TRBJ2-7,.,CSVVLGAGGPLEQYF,TGCAGCGTAGTACTAGGGGCGGGAGGGCCTCTGGAGCAGTACTTC
.,TRBV18,TRBJ2-1,.,CASSLVSNEQFF,TGTGCCAGCTCACTAGTATCGAATGAGCAGTTCTTC
.,TRBV12-3/TRBV12-4,TRBJ1-2,.,CASSLYNYGYTF,TGTGCCAGCAGCCTATATAACTATGGCTACACCTTC
.,TRBV4-1,TRBJ1-6,.,CASSQEIQGRIPLHF,TGCGCCAGCAGCCAAGAGATACAGGGTCGAATACCCCTCCACTTT
TRBD1,TRBV5-1,TRBJ1-5,.,CASSQTGLYNQPQHF,TGCGCCAGCAGCCAGACAGGGCTTTACAATCAGCCCCAGCATTTT
.,TRBV9,TRBJ2-1,.,CASSVGARGVGSRGRSYNEQFF,TGTGCCAGCAGCGTAGGAGCCCGGGGAGTCGGGTCCCGCGGGCGCTCCTACAATGAGCAGTTCTTC
.,TRBV5-1,TRBJ1-6,.,CASSAAHSDSPLHF,TGCGCCAGCAGCGCAGCTCACAGTGATTCACCCCTCCACTTT
TRBD2,TRBV18,TRBJ2-7,.,CASSPPSGKGREQYF,TGTGCCAGCTCACCCCCTAGCGGGAAAGGTCGAGAGCAGTACTTC
TRBD1,TRBV19,TRBJ1-6,few,CASSIEQGTSPLHF,TGTGCCAGTAGTATTGAACAGGGGACTTCACCCCTCCACTTT
.,TRBV10-3,TRBJ1-2,.,CAIRAAGLGYTF,TGTGCCATCAGGGCTGCGGGGCTTGGCTACACCTTC
.,TRBV28,TRBJ1-3,.,CASPEGSNSGNTIYF,TGTGCCAGCCCGGAGGGGAGCAACTCTGGAAACACCATATATTTT
.,TRBV19,TRBJ2-1,once,CASSLGTEQGWNEQFF,TGTGCCAGTAGTCTAGGGACCGAACAGGGTTGGAATGAGCAGTTCTTC
TRBD1,TRBV2,TRBJ1-2,.,CASSGPGTGSSLVGGYTF,TGTGCCAGCAGTGGGCCCGGGACAGGGTCTTCTTTAGTTGGTGGCTACACCTTC
.,TRBV29-1,TRBJ1-1,.,CSVGQLNTEAFF,TGCAGCGTTGGTCAGTTGAACACTGAAGCTTTCTTT
.,TRBV21-1,TRBJ1-5,once,CASSDRGGQPQHF,TGTGCCAGCAGCGACAGGGGTGGACAGCCCCAGCATTTT
.,TRBV6-5,TRBJ2-7,.,CASKQTASTYEQYF,TGTGCCAGCAAACAGACCGCTTCTACCTACGAGCAGTACTTC
TRBD2,TRBV30,TRBJ2-1,once,CAWSLGLAGGKQFF,TGTGCCTGGAGTCTCGGCCTAGCGGGAGGAAAGCAGTTCTTC
TRBD1,TRBV4-3,TRBJ2-7,.,CASRSDRGSYEQYF,TGCGCCAGCAGATCGGACAGGGGGTCCTACGAGCAGTACTTC
TRBD2,TRBV6-2/TRBV6-3,TRBJ2-1,few,CASSSAGLADKFF,TGTGCCAGCAGTTCTGCAGGACTAGCGGACAAGTTCTTC
TRBD1,TRBV5-6,TRBJ1-1,once,CASSWGPDREAFF,TGTGCCAGCAGCTGGGGACCGGACAGGGAGGCTTTCTTT
TRBD1,TRBV6-5,TRBJ2-7,.,CASRDRGDEQYF,TGTGCCAGCAGGGACAGGGGAGACGAGCAGTACTTC
.,TRBV4-1,TRBJ2-3,.,CASSQDGGGRTDTQYF,TGCGCCAGCAGCCAAGATGGGGGGGGGCGAACAGATACGCAGTATTTT
TRBD2,TRBV13,TRBJ2-2,.,CASSLEGRAGGNTGELFF,TGTGCCAGCAGCTTAGAAGGGCGAGCGGGGGGAAACACCGGGGAGCTGTTTTTT
TRBD1,TRBV9,TRBJ2-3,.,CASSDRDREVKDTQYF,TGTGCCAGCAGCGACCGGGACAGGGAGGTTAAAGATACGCAGTATTTT
TRBD1,TRBV29-1,TRBJ2-7,.,CSVSAGQDYEQYF,TGCAGCGTTTCGGCGGGACAGGACTACGAGCAGTACTTC
.,TRBV4-1,TRBJ2-1,.,CASSQDPVGDDEQFF,TGCGCCAGCAGCCAAGATCCCGTAGGGGATGATGAGCAGTTCTTC
TRBD1,TRBV19,TRBJ2-1,.,CASSINRGSNEQFF,TGTGCCAGTAGTATTAACAGGGGTAGCAATGAGCAGTTCTTC